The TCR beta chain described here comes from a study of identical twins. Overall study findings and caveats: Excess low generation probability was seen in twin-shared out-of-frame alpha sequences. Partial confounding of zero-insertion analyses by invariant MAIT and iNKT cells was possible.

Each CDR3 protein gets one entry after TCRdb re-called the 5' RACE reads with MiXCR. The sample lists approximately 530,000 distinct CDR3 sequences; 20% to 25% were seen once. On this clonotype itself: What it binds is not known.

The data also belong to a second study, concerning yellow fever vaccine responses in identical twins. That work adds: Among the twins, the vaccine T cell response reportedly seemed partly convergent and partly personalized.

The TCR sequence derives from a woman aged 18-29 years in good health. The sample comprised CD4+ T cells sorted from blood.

CDR3 in amino acids: CASSPGDPPGELFF. The CDR3 nucleotides read TGTGCCAGCTCACCGGGGGATCCCCCCGGGGAGCTGTTTTTT. This chain joins TRBV18 and TRBJ2-2; possibly TRBD1 or TRBD2 for D (5 bases each). Trimming stripped 3 bases from V and 6 bases from J, with 11 bases between. CDR1 and CDR2 from the germline V gene are KGHSH and LQKENI. CDR3 size: 14 residues.